This TCR beta chain was obtained from a study of T cells after posttransplantation cyclophosphamide. Assay: immunoSEQ multiplex PCR; the TCRdb copy retains only in-frame clones and omits some. The data contain about 47,000 clones, 85% to 95% of them singletons. Trimming took off 8 bases at V and 0 bases at J, with 10 bases between the two ends. Per germline, CDR1 MDHEN and CDR2 SYDVKM. The CDR3 runs to 14 residues. The J gene is TRBJ1-4, the V gene TRBV28; D not certain. The sequenced sample was PBMCs. This receptor was obtained from a woman aged 45 to 65 in good health and a related stem cell transplant donor. Here the CDR3 DNA reads TGTGCCAGCGCTAACTTAGCAACTAATGAAAAACTGTTTTTT. Protein: CASANLATNEKLFF.